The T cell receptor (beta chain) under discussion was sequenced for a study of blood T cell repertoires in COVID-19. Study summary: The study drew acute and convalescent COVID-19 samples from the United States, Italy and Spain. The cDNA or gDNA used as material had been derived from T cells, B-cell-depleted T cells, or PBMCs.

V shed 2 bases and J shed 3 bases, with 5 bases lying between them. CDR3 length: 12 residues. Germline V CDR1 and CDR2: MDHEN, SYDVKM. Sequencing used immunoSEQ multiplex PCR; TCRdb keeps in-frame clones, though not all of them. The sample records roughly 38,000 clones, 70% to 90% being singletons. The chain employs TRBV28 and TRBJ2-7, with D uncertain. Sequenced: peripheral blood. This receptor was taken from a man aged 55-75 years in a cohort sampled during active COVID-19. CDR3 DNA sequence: TGTGCCAGCAGTTTACGTTTCTACGAGCAGTACTTC. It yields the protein CASSLRFYEQYF.